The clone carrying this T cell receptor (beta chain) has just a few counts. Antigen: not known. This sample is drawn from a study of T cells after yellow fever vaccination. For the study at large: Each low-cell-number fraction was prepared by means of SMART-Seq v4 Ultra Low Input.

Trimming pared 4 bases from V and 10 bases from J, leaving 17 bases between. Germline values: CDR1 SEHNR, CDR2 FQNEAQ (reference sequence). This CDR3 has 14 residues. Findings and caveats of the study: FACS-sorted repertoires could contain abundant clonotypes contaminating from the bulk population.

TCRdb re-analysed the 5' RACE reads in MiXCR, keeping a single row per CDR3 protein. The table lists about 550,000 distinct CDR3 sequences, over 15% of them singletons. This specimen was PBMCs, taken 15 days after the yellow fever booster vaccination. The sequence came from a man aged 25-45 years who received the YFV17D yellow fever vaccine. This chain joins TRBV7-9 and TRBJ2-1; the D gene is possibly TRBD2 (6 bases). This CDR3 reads CASSSDRREPEQFF. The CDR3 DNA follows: TGTGCCAGCAGCTCTGATCGGAGGGAGCCCGAGCAGTTCTTC. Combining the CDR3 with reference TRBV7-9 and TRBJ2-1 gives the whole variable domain DTGVSQNPRHKITKRGQNVTFRCDPISEHNRLYWYRQTLGQGPEFLTYFQNEAQLEKSRLLSDRFSAERPKGSFSTLEIQRTEQGDSAMYLCASSSDRREPEQFFGPGTRLTVL.